The 26 T cell receptor beta chains below all came from one sample that was sequenced in a study of sequential checkpoint blockade in melanoma. As to treatment: randomized to nivolumab then ipilimumab (arm A) or the reverse (arm B). TCRdb keeps only in-frame clones here, not all; method: immunoSEQ multiplex PCR. The sample includes approximately 6,200 clones, about 90% of them seen just once. The starting material was CD8+ T cells sorted from blood (inferred from file names), obtained from a patient given nivolumab and ipilimumab in sequence. The receptor source for this set is a human donor with melanoma.

The genes are TRBV25-1 and TRBJ1-2; D is uncertain. V was shortened by 0 bases and J by 8 bases, with 22 bases between the two germline ends. Germline CDR1 and CDR2: MGHDK and SYGVNS. The CDR3 extends over 17 amino acids. The CDR3 DNA is TGTGCCAGCAGTGAATATGCCAGGTTCTTGACCCGCCAGGGCTACACCTTC. It specifies CASSEYARFLTRQGYTF.

Comment on this clone: Compared with germline, one end of the junction differs, possibly owing to a read error. CDR3 sequence reads: CASSETPGQSYNEQLF. DNA of the CDR3: TGCGCCAGCAGTGAGACGCCGGGACAATCCTACAATGAGCAGCTCTTC. The rearrangement joins TRBV10-1 to TRBJ2-1; D is perhaps TRBD1 (6 bases). Germline CDR1 WNHNN, CDR2 SYGVQD (reference sequence). This CDR3 comprises 16 residues.

The CDR3 DNA reads TGTGCCAGCAGCTTGGGGGGGGGCACTGAAGCTTTCTTT. It specifies CASSLGGGTEAFF. The rearrangement joins TRBV7-3 to TRBJ1-1; maybe TRBD1 (5 bases). This CDR3 has 13 residues. Trimming pared 3 bases from V and 4 bases from J, leaving 9 bases between. CDR1 is SGHTA and CDR2 is FQGTGA in the germline V gene.

This chain uses TRBV27 with TRBJ2-1; D unclear. Germline V gene data show CDR1 as MNHEY and CDR2 as SMNVEV (reference sequence). V dropped 6 bases and J dropped 0 bases, with 12 bases sitting between them. The CDR3 spans 15 residues. The CDR3 is CASSYDYSSYNEQFF. As DNA, the CDR3 is TGTGCCAGCAGCTACGATTACAGCTCCTACAATGAGCAGTTCTTC.

V is TRBV4-1 and J is TRBJ2-7; tentatively, D is TRBD2 (5 bases). There are 15 residues in the CDR3. CDR1 and CDR2 (germline): MGHRA, YSYEKL. V shed 4 bases and J shed 2 bases, with 15 bases lying between them. The CDR3 DNA is TGCGCCAGCAGCCCAATCGACGGGGATACCTACGAGCAGTACTTC. This codes for CASSPIDGDTYEQYF.

The CDR3 nucleotides are TGTGCCAGCAGCCAAGTTTGGCGGGAGGGCACAGATACGCAGTATTTT. Encoded protein: CASSQVWREGTDTQYF. The V gene is TRBV4-2, the J gene TRBJ2-3, with 8 nucleotides matching TRBD2. This CDR3 comprises 16 residues. Germline CDR1 is LGHNA and CDR2 is YNFKEQ. V gave up 1 base and J gave up 1 base; unmatched junction bases: 4.

This sequence joins TRBV9 and TRBJ2-7; 8 nucleotides line up with TRBD1. CDR1 and CDR2 (germline): SGDLS, YYNGEE. This CDR3 is 14 amino acids long. The V segment lost 4 bases and the J segment 2 bases; nucleotides outside the gene matches: 5. The CDR3 sequence: CASSHGQGAYEQYF. CDR3 DNA: TGTGCCAGCAGCCACGGACAGGGAGCCTACGAGCAGTACTTC. Full variable domain (outside the CDR3, taken from reference TRBV9 and TRBJ2-7): DSGVTQTPKHLITATGQRVTLRCSPRSGDLSVYWYQQSLDQGLQFLIQYYNGEERAKGNILERFSAQQFPDLHSELNLSSLELGDSALYFCASSHGQGAYEQYFGPGTRLTVT.

The chain is built from TRBV27 and TRBJ2-1, with 12 bases lining up with TRBD2. Trimming removed 6 bases from V and 3 bases from J; junction bases left unmatched: 3. The CDR3 extends over 15 amino acids. CDR1 MNHEY and CDR2 SMNVEV come from the germline V gene (reference sequence). CDR3 DNA sequence: TGTGCCAGCAGCCTGACTAGCGGGAGCTACAATGAGCAGTTCTTC. Amino acids: CASSLTSGSYNEQFF.

The V and J genes are TRBV7-9 and TRBJ2-5; 7 bases agree with TRBD1. The junction had 6 bases not matched to a gene; V was cut back by 0 bases and J by 2 bases. CDR1 is SEHNR, CDR2 FQNEAQ, per germline (reference sequence). This CDR3 has 16 amino acids. The CDR3 loop is CASSLAGQSLQETQYF. The DNA for the CDR3 is TGTGCCAGCAGCTTAGCGGGACAGTCCTTACAAGAGACCCAGTACTTC.

The gene calls are TRBV27 and TRBJ1-5; D is unresolved. Looked up from germline, CDR1 is MNHEY and CDR2 is SMNVEV (reference sequence). With 6 bases removed from V and 3 bases from J, the gap between germline ends came to 9 bases. The CDR3 has 13 residues. This CDR3 is CASSYSSNQPQHF. The CDR3 coding sequence is TGTGCCAGCAGCTACAGTTCCAATCAGCCCCAGCATTTT.

By share of the sample, this clone is large. The V gene is TRBV28, the J gene TRBJ2-7; a possible D gene is TRBD2 (5 bases). Germline CDR1 MDHEN, CDR2 SYDVKM. V was cut by 7 bases and J by 4 bases, with 14 bases left in between. The CDR3 length is 13 residues. CDR3 sequence (DNA): TGTGCCAGCACCCCCGACCTAGCTTACGAGCAGTACTTC. Translating it yields CASTPDLAYEQYF.

The chain employs TRBV19 and TRBJ1-2; D may be TRBD1 (5 bases). Looked up from germline, CDR1 is LNHDA and CDR2 is SQIVND (reference sequence). V gave up 6 bases and J gave up 4 bases, with 18 bases separating them. The CDR3 runs to 15 residues. The CDR3 is CASRVGHFLSYGYTF. In DNA, the CDR3 is TGTGCCAGTAGGGTCGGACACTTTCTGAGCTATGGCTACACCTTC.

The V and J genes are TRBV27 and TRBJ2-3; no definite D call. Germline V gene lookup returns CDR1 MNHEY and CDR2 SMNVEV (reference sequence). This CDR3 is 12 amino acids long. V lost 5 bases, J lost 1 base, and 4 bases lay in between. The CDR3 bases are TGTGCCAGCAGTCGTGGCACAGATACGCAGTATTTT. Its protein product is CASSRGTDTQYF.

This sequence joins TRBV7-9 and TRBJ2-7; tentative D call: TRBD1 (5 bases). The CDR3 has 14 residues. Deletions cut 2 bases from V and 6 bases from J, with 14 bases between. The V gene's germline CDR1 is SEHNR and CDR2 FQNEAQ (reference sequence). CDR3 protein: CASSLSNSQGEQYF. Here the CDR3 DNA reads TGTGCCAGCAGCTTAAGTAATAGCCAGGGCGAGCAGTACTTC.

The V call is TRBV4-1, the J call TRBJ2-2, with 10 nucleotides matching TRBD2. The CDR3 runs to 17 residues. Germline values: CDR1 MGHRA, CDR2 YSYEKL. V dropped 1 base and J dropped 7; count of bases not matched to a gene: 9. The CDR3 here is CASSQVGSGRALGELFF. CDR3 nucleotides: TGCGCCAGCAGCCAAGTGGGAAGCGGGAGGGCCCTCGGGGAGCTGTTTTTT.

The genes are TRBV30 and TRBJ1-1; the D gene is possibly TRBD1 (6 bases). The length of the CDR3 is 13 residues. Germline V lookup: CDR1 GTSNPN, CDR2 SVGIG (reference sequence). Deletions cut 0 bases from V and 4 bases from J, with 9 bases between. CDR3 in amino acids: CAWSVVGGTEAFF. The CDR3, as DNA: TGTGCCTGGAGTGTCGTAGGGGGCACTGAAGCTTTCTTT.

The chain uses TRBV27 and TRBJ1-1; D unresolved. CDR1 is MNHEY, CDR2 SMNVEV, per germline (reference sequence). V lost 1 base and J 2 bases, leaving 8 bases between the germline ends. This CDR3 spans 14 amino acids. The CDR3 protein is CASSLLRTNTEAFF. Here the CDR3 DNA reads TGTGCCAGCAGTTTATTGCGGACTAACACTGAAGCTTTCTTT.

The chain joins TRBV28 to TRBJ2-7; a possible D gene is TRBD1 (6 bases). CDR1 is MDHEN and CDR2 is SYDVKM in the germline V gene. V gave up 5 bases and J gave up 7 bases, with 21 bases separating them. This CDR3 contains 15 residues. This CDR3 is CASSPRQDHRAEQYF. CDR3 DNA sequence: TGTGCCAGCAGTCCTCGACAGGATCATCGGGCTGAGCAGTACTTC.

In its sample, this clone was seen a few times. The V call is TRBV4-3, the J call TRBJ1-1; 10 bases fit TRBD1. This CDR3 is 16 amino acids long. Germline loops: CDR1 LGHNA, CDR2 YSLEER. The V segment lost 0 bases and the J segment 5 bases; nucleotides outside the gene matches: 6. CDR3 in amino acids: CASSQDLGTGETEAFF. DNA of the CDR3: TGCGCCAGCAGCCAAGATTTAGGGACAGGGGAAACTGAAGCTTTCTTT.

The rearrangement links TRBV9 to TRBJ1-4; TRBD1 might be the D (5 bases). CDR3 length: 14 amino acids. V dropped 4 bases and J dropped 11 bases, with 18 bases sitting between them. The germline V gene has CDR1 SGDLS and CDR2 YYNGEE. CDR3 in amino acids: CASSSGRAGGKLFF. DNA for the CDR3: TGTGCCAGCAGCTCCGGCAGGGCTGGTGGGAAACTGTTTTTT.

The rearrangement links TRBV28 to TRBJ2-2; a possible D gene is TRBD2 (6 bases). The CDR3 totals 13 residues. The germline CDR1 and CDR2 sequences are MDHEN and SYDVKM. V lost 4 bases and J lost 6, with 9 bases in between. The CDR3 sequence: CASSYRGSGELFF. In DNA, the CDR3 is TGTGCCAGCAGTTACCGGGGGTCCGGGGAGCTGTTTTTT.

This chain links TRBV19 with TRBJ2-7, with TRBD2 as a possible D gene (6 bases). V was shortened by 5 bases and J by 0 bases, with 17 bases between the two germline ends. Looked up from germline, CDR1 is LNHDA and CDR2 is SQIVND (reference sequence). This CDR3 has 16 residues. In DNA form, the CDR3 reads TGTGCCAGTAGTCCTATAGGAGGGCCCCTCTCCTACGAGCAGTACTTC. It encodes CASSPIGGPLSYEQYF. Drawing the rest from reference TRBV19 and TRBJ2-7, the complete variable domain is DGGITQSPKYLFRKEGQNVTLSCEQNLNHDAMYWYRQDPGQGLRLIYYSQIVNDFQKGDIAEGYSVSREKKESFPLTVTSAQKNPTAFYLCASSPIGGPLSYEQYFGPGTRLTVT.

V usage is TRBV10-3 and J usage is TRBJ2-7, with TRBD2 as a possible D gene (5 bases). The V gene's germline CDR1 is ENHRY and CDR2 SYGVKD. The length of the CDR3 is 13 residues. The V end was cut by 6 bases, the J end by 3 bases, with 12 bases between. The CDR3 nucleotides read TGTGCCATCAGAACCTTAGGAGGCTACGAGCAGTACTTC. Translating gives CAIRTLGGYEQYF.

The CDR3 DNA reads as TGTGCCAGCAGTTCGGCAGGGGTCTCACCCCTCCACTTT. Amino acids: CASSSAGVSPLHF. The rearrangement uses TRBV6-1 and TRBJ1-6; possible D gene TRBD1, 6 bases. The V end was cut by 5 bases, the J end by 10 bases, with 12 bases between. CDR3 length: 13 residues. Germline loops: CDR1 MNHNS, CDR2 SASEGT.

This chain connects TRBV2 to TRBJ1-2, with D possibly TRBD1 on 5 matching bases. The CDR3 runs 16 residues. Trimming shortened V by 4 bases and J by 0 bases, and 15 bases separated the two germline ends. Per the germline V gene, CDR1 is SNHLY and CDR2 is FYNNEI. The DNA for the CDR3 is TGTGCCAGCAGTGTTGGGGGGGGGAGTACTAACTATGGCTACACCTTC. It specifies CASSVGGGSTNYGYTF.

This chain connects TRBV7-6 to TRBJ2-7, with D possibly being TRBD2 (6 bases). V was cut by 1 base and J by 6 bases, with 13 bases left in between. Germline V gene lookup returns CDR1 SGHVS and CDR2 FNYEAQ. The CDR3 runs 14 residues. This chain's CDR3 is CASSLGDLRGEQYF. The CDR3, as DNA: TGTGCCAGCAGCTTAGGGGACTTACGGGGCGAGCAGTACTTC.